A selection of T cell receptor beta chains follows, all from one sample in a study of ipilimumab plus nivolumab after autologous stem cell transplantation. Sequenced by immunoSEQ multiplex PCR; TCRdb stores in-frame clones only, minus some. Among tens of thousands of clones listed, around 84% were seen once. Sequenced here: PBMCs, sampled in a trial of ipilimumab plus nivolumab as post-transplant consolidation. The receptor source for this set is a male donor with diffuse large B-cell lymphoma. Both conserved end residues are part of each CDR3. The order of the fields is clone size, V gene, J gene, D gene, CDR3 DNA, CDR3 protein. The D gene is left open where the match is weak. A clone size is listed for some rows: how often the clone was seen (once, few, many), or a class if it is expanded.

abundance: NA
v_gene: TRBV5-1
j_gene: TRBJ1-4
d_gene: NA
CDR3nt: TGCGCCAGCAGCCTAGAAGGACTACTTAATGAAAAACTGTTTTTT
CDR3aa: CASSLEGLLNEKLFF

abundance: NA
v_gene: TRBV7-9
j_gene: TRBJ1-1
d_gene: NA
CDR3nt: TGTGCCAGCAGTTATAGCGGCTACGGTAAGAACACTGAAGCTTTCTTT
CDR3aa: CASSYSGYGKNTEAFF

abundance: NA
v_gene: TRBV5-4
j_gene: TRBJ1-4
d_gene: TRBD1
CDR3nt: TGTGCCAGCAGCTTGGGTGGGACAGGAGGTGAAAAACTGTTTTTT
CDR3aa: CASSLGGTGGEKLFF

abundance: NA
v_gene: TRBV2
j_gene: TRBJ2-2
d_gene: NA
CDR3nt: TGTGCCAGCACCAGGGTTAGGAGCACCGGGGAGCTGTTTTTT
CDR3aa: CASTRVRSTGELFF

abundance: NA
v_gene: TRBV7-8
j_gene: TRBJ2-2
d_gene: NA
CDR3nt: TGTGCCAGCAGCCCCCATGAGACCGGGGAGCTGTTTTTT
CDR3aa: CASSPHETGELFF

abundance: NA
v_gene: TRBV6-5
j_gene: TRBJ1-6
d_gene: NA
CDR3nt: TGTGCCAGCAGGGACACGGGAAGAAATTCACCCCTCCACTTT
CDR3aa: CASRDTGRNSPLHF

abundance: few
v_gene: TRBV6-5
j_gene: TRBJ1-4
d_gene: NA
CDR3nt: TGTGCCAGCAGTTCCGGACAGTACCCTAATGAAAAACTGTTTTTT
CDR3aa: CASSSGQYPNEKLFF

abundance: NA
v_gene: TRBV5-6
j_gene: TRBJ2-5
d_gene: TRBD2
CDR3nt: TGTGCCAGCAGCTTAATCGGTAGCGGGGGATCCCAAGAGACCCAGTACTTC
CDR3aa: CASSLIGSGGSQETQYF

abundance: NA
v_gene: TRBV7-9
j_gene: TRBJ2-2
d_gene: NA
CDR3nt: TGTGCCAGCAGGTCCCGGGTTGGATTCGGGGAGCTGTTTTTT
CDR3aa: CASRSRVGFGELFF

abundance: NA
v_gene: TRBV19
j_gene: TRBJ1-2
d_gene: NA
CDR3nt: TGTGCCAGTAGTATAGTCGGGTTAGGCGGCTACACCTTC
CDR3aa: CASSIVGLGGYTF

abundance: NA
v_gene: TRBV5-8
j_gene: TRBJ2-3
d_gene: TRBD2
CDR3nt: TGTGCCAGCAGCGTGGGACTAGCGGGGGTGGATACGCAGTATTTT
CDR3aa: CASSVGLAGVDTQYF

abundance: NA
v_gene: TRBV2
j_gene: TRBJ2-3
d_gene: NA
CDR3nt: TGTGCCAGCAGTGATGATGGGACTAGCACAGATACGCAGTATTTT
CDR3aa: CASSDDGTSTDTQYF

abundance: NA
v_gene: TRBV19
j_gene: TRBJ2-5
d_gene: NA
CDR3nt: TGTGCCAGTAGTATAGATCACTGGGGGGAGACCCAGTACTTC
CDR3aa: CASSIDHWGETQYF

abundance: NA
v_gene: TRBV5-1
j_gene: TRBJ2-5
d_gene: TRBD2
CDR3nt: TGCGCCAGCAGCCCCACCACTAGCGGGGGGCAAGAGACCCAGTACTTC
CDR3aa: CASSPTTSGGQETQYF

abundance: NA
v_gene: TRBV5-1
j_gene: TRBJ2-2
d_gene: TRBD1
CDR3nt: TGCGCCAGCAGCTTGGAGGGACAGGGGGACACCGGGGAGCTGTTTTTT
CDR3aa: CASSLEGQGDTGELFF

abundance: NA
v_gene: TRBV29-1
j_gene: TRBJ2-1
d_gene: NA
CDR3nt: TGCAGCGTTTCTGCCGGAACGAAGCAGTTCGACCAGTTCTTC
CDR3aa: CSVSAGTKQFDQFF

abundance: NA
v_gene: TRBV5-5
j_gene: TRBJ1-3
d_gene: NA
CDR3nt: TGTGCCAGCAGCTTGGGGGACCCCAGGGCTGGAAACACCATATATTTT
CDR3aa: CASSLGDPRAGNTIYF

abundance: medium-sized
v_gene: TRBV7-9
j_gene: TRBJ2-7
d_gene: NA
CDR3nt: TGTGCCAGCAGCTTAGATCGTTCGGGCGGTCGGTACTTC
CDR3aa: CASSLDRSGGRYF

abundance: NA
v_gene: TRBV5-4
j_gene: TRBJ1-1
d_gene: NA
CDR3nt: TGTGCCAGCAGCTTGTGGGGTTTAACTGAAGCTTTCTTT
CDR3aa: CASSLWGLTEAFF